This T cell receptor (beta chain) derives from a study of radiotherapy plus CTLA-4 blockade in lung cancer. Germline CDR1 is MDHEN and CDR2 is SYDVKM. This CDR3 has 16 amino acids. The V gene end was trimmed by 5 bases and the J gene end by 9 bases; junction bases not matched to a gene: 15. Profiled with immunoSEQ multiplex PCR; TCRdb holds only in-frame clones, not every one. The table lists tens of thousands of clones, under 80% of them singletons. The source was peripheral blood, collected from a patient treated with radiotherapy plus ipilimumab. The gene calls are TRBV28 and TRBJ1-5; 8 bases are a match to TRBD1. The sequence derives from a human donor with non-small cell lung cancer who had a partial response to radiotherapy plus ipilimumab. Some clones in this sample may be carry-over from other donors' samples. CDR3 region: CASSQAGTGPSWPQHF. CDR3 nucleotides: TGTGCCAGCAGTCAAGCCGGGACAGGTCCTTCTTGGCCCCAGCATTTT.